The TCR beta chain under discussion was sequenced for a study of regulatory T cells in long-lasting Graves disease. Time point: newly diagnosed GD, antithyroid drugs for less than 3 months. Researchers made the TCR library from RNA that was extracted from PBMCs. The CDR3 contains 17 residues. Germline V gives CDR1 SGHRS, CDR2 YFSETQ. V lost 0 bases and J 1 base, leaving 16 bases between the germline ends. Through Arm-PCR of CDR3 regions and iRepertoire HTBI primers, TCR beta libraries were built. TCRdb processed the multiplex PCR reads anew with MiXCR; each CDR3 protein has one entry. The data show 240,000 or so distinct CDR3 sequences, 20% to 25% seen once. This clonotype was detected ten times or more.

This sequence joins TRBV5-1 and TRBJ2-5; TRBD2 might be the D (6 bases). This sequence was found in a female donor with Graves disease. Sequences were derived from peripheral blood mononuclear cells (PBMCs), sampled at new diagnosis, from a patient treated with antithyroid drugs. The CDR3 loop reads CASSLGSGGFGQETQYF. The CDR3 nucleotides read TGCGCCAGCAGCTTGGGCTCAGGAGGGTTCGGCCAAGAGACCCAGTACTTC.